These T cell receptor beta chains were read from a single sample in a study of identical twins. TCRdb itself ran the 5' RACE reads through MiXCR, one entry per CDR3 protein. Found here are around 100,000 distinct CDR3 sequences, less than 6.5% of them singletons; the top ten hold less than 15%. Specimen: memory T cells sorted from blood. Source of these receptors: a woman aged 50 to 60 in good health. Each CDR3 is given with its conserved first and last residue. D genes are given only for firm matches. Clone size appears in some rows only: once, few, many, or a class for an expanded clone.

TRBD2	-	TRBV5-6	TRBJ2-5	CASSSRWTSGSQETQYF	TGTGCCAGCAGCTCCAGATGGACTAGCGGGTCCCAAGAGACCCAGTACTTC
-	many	TRBV18	TRBJ2-3	CASSTERDTQYF	TGTGCCAGCTCCACGGAGCGGGATACGCAGTATTTT
TRBD1	many	TRBV2	TRBJ1-2	CASLFEGAGGYTF	TGTGCCAGCCTTTTTGAGGGGGCAGGTGGCTACACCTTC
-	few	TRBV12-3/TRBV12-4	TRBJ2-4	CASSFSGGLAKNIQYF	TGTGCCAGCAGTTTCAGCGGTGGGCTAGCCAAAAACATTCAGTACTTC
-	many	TRBV18	TRBJ2-1	CASSPSNPQSSYNEQFF	TGTGCCAGCTCACCATCGAACCCCCAAAGCTCCTACAATGAGCAGTTCTTC
-	many	TRBV29-1	TRBJ1-5	CSVAHNNQPQHF	TGCAGCGTTGCCCACAACAATCAGCCCCAGCATTTT
TRBD1	-	TRBV7-9	TRBJ2-1	CASSLGQGVYNEQFF	TGTGCCAGCAGCTTAGGCCAGGGGGTCTACAATGAGCAGTTCTTC
-	many	TRBV4-2	TRBJ2-3	CASSRSSTDTQYF	TGTGCCAGCAGCCGCTCTAGCACAGATACGCAGTATTTT
TRBD2	many	TRBV12-5	TRBJ2-1	CASGLVLSGIGGLAGSEQFF	TGTGCTAGTGGTTTGGTTCTTTCGGGTATTGGAGGACTAGCGGGAAGTGAGCAGTTCTTC
-	many	TRBV20-1	TRBJ2-3	CSARGWNPDTQYF	TGCAGTGCTAGGGGCTGGAATCCAGATACGCAGTATTTT
TRBD1	many	TRBV11-2	TRBJ1-2	CASSRDRGYGYTF	TGTGCCAGCAGCCGTGACAGGGGCTATGGCTACACCTTC
-	many	TRBV20-1	TRBJ1-4	CSANKGQGLNEKLFF	TGCAGTGCTAATAAGGGTCAGGGTTTAAATGAAAAACTGTTTTTT
-	-	TRBV27	TRBJ1-2	CASSLRAEYGYTF	TGTGCCAGCAGTTTAAGGGCAGAGTATGGCTACACCTTC
TRBD2	many	TRBV27	TRBJ2-7	CASSSSGSRTYEQYF	TGTGCCAGCAGTTCTAGCGGGAGCAGAACCTACGAGCAGTACTTC